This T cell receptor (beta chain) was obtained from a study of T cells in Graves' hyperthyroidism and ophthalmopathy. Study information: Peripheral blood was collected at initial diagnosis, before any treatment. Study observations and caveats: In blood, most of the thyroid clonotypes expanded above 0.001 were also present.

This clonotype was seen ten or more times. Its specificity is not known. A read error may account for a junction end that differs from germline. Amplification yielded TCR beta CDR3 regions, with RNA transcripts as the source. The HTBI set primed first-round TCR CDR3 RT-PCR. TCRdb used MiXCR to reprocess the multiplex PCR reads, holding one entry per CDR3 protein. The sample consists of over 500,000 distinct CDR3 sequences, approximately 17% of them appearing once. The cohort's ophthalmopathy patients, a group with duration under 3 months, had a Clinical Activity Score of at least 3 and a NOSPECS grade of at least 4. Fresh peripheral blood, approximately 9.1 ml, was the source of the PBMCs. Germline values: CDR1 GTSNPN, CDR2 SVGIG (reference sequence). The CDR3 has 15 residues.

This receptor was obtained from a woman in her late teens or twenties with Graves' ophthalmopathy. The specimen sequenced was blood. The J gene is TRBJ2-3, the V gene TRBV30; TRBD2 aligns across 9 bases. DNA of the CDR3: TGTGCCTCAACTAGCGGGTCCGCTAGCACAGATGCGCAGTATTTT. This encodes CASTSGSASTDAQYF.